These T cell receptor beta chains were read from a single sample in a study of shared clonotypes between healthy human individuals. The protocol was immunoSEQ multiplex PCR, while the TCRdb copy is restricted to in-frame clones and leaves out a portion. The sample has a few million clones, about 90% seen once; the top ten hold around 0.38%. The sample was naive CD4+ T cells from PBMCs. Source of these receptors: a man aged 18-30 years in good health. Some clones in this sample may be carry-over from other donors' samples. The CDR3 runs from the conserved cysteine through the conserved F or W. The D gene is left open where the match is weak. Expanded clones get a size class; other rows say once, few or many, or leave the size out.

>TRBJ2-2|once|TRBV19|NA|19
CASSIARTGASGGTGELFF
TGTGCCAGTAGTATAGCCAGGACAGGGGCTAGCGGGGGCACCGGGGAGCTGTTTTTT
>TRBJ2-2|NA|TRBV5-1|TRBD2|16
CASLAGGRISTGELFF
TGCGCCAGCCTAGCGGGAGGGCGAATTTCCACCGGGGAGCTGTTTTTT
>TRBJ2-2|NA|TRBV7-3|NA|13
CASSLGRTGELFF
TGTGCCAGCAGCCTCGGGAGAACCGGGGAGCTGTTTTTT
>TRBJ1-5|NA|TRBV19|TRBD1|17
CASSIDPTGDRNQPQHF
TGTGCCAGTAGTATAGACCCGACAGGGGATCGCAATCAGCCCCAGCATTTT
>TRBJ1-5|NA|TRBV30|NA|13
CACRGTGNQPQHF
TGTGCCTGCCGGGGCACAGGCAATCAGCCCCAGCATTTT
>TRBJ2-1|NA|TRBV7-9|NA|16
CASSTYPGISYNEQFF
TGTGCCAGCAGCACCTACCCCGGGATTTCCTACAATGAGCAGTTCTTC
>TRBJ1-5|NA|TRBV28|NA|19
CASSFMAGPEIYSNQPQHF
TGTGCCAGCAGTTTCATGGCAGGGCCCGAAATTTATAGCAATCAGCCCCAGCATTTT
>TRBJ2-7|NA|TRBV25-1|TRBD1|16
CASSDSGQGAVYEQYF
TGTGCCAGCAGTGATTCTGGACAGGGGGCTGTCTACGAGCAGTACTTC
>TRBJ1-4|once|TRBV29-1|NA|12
CSGLGHDEKLFF
TGCAGCGGACTCGGGCACGATGAAAAACTGTTTTTT
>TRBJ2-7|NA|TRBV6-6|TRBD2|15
CASRASGGISYEQYF
TGTGCCAGCAGGGCTAGCGGGGGCATCTCCTACGAGCAGTACTTC
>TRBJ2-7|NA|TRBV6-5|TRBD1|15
CASSWRTGATYEQYF
TGTGCCAGCAGTTGGAGAACAGGGGCTACCTACGAGCAGTACTTC
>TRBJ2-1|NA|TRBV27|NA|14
CASRSPAGKGEQFF
TGTGCCAGCCGATCCCCTGCGGGGAAGGGGGAGCAGTTCTTC